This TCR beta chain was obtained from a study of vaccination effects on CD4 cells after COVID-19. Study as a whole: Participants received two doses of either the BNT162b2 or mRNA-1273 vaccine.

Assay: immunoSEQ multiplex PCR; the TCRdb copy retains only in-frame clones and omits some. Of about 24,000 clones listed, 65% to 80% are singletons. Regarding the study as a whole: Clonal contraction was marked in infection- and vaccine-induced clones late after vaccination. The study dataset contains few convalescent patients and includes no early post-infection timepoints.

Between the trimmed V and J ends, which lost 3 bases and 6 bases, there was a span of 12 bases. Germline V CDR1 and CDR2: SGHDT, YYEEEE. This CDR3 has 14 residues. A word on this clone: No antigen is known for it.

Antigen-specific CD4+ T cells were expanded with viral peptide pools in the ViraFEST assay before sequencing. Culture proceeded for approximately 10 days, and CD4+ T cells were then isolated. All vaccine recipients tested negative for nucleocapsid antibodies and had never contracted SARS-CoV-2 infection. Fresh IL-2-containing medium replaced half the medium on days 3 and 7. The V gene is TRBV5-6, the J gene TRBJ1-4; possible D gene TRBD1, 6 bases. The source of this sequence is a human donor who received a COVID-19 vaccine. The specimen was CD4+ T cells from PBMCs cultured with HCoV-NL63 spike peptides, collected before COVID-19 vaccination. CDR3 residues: CASSWGRGYEKLFF. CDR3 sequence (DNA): TGTGCCAGCAGCTGGGGCAGGGGTTATGAAAAACTGTTTTTT.